This T cell receptor (beta chain) was recorded in a study of blood T cell repertoires in COVID-19. Original analysis: Amplification of reference gene primers provided the estimated nucleated cell counts. Clones were read by immunoSEQ multiplex PCR, and TCRdb kept only the in-frame ones, dropping some. The DNA gave D and trimming, while V, J and clone size come from that table. The sample has about 170,000 clones, approximately 86% seen once. The CDR3 sequence is 16 residues long. The germline CDR1 and CDR2 sequences are SGDLS and YYNGEE. Trimming left V 4 bases short and J 0 bases short, with 13 bases between.

The rearrangement joins TRBV9 to TRBJ1-4, with D unresolved. This TCR came from a woman of 80 years or more with COVID-19, enrolled during active disease. Sequencing input: peripheral blood. The CDR3 loop is CASSLTPTTTNEKLFF. In DNA form, the CDR3 reads TGTGCCAGCAGCCTTACCCCGACAACAACTAATGAAAAACTGTTTTTT.